This T cell receptor beta chain was found in a study of early T cells in non-severe SARS-CoV-2 infection (dated by TCRdb to the early 2020s). With regard to the full study: Bulk RNA from unsorted whole blood was used for TCR sequencing, so alpha and beta chains could not be paired. General findings and caveats noted by the study authors: VDJdb matching was skewed toward anti-spike CD8 responses and likely underestimated virus-specific expansions by missing private and CD4 specificities.

This clonotype has ten or more counts. Its antigen is still unknown. Qualities for individual bases were not recorded, and no much larger clone is one base off. Set within a cohort of healthcare workers in London, UK, this nested case-control study involved weekly PCR testing of nasopharyngeal swabs along with blood sampling. Between 23 and 31 March 2020, the week of the UK lockdown, healthcare workers were enrolled and then followed up weekly for as long as 16 weeks. Library generation was performed with 5' RACE. The instrument given in TCRdb is NextSeq 500. The TCR library protocol attached unique molecular identifiers to individual cDNA molecules to correct for sequencing error and PCR bias. Both TCR alpha and beta chains were sequenced, and tight co-correlation was observed between alpha and beta sequence abundances in each sample. Per the original workflow: Decombinator V4 was used to annotate TCR sequences for V gene, J gene and CDR3. Expanded TCRs were defined as changing significantly between any two time points under a Poisson model with p below 0.0001. Abundances of TCRs were expressed as counts per million after normalisation to the total number of TCRs sequenced in each sample. TRAV1-2 paired with TRAJ12, TRAJ20 or TRAJ33 defined MAIT TCRs, while TRAV10 paired with TRAJ18 defined iNKT TCRs. VDJdb, accessed on 1 November 2021, was searched for TCRs annotated for CMV, EBV and SARS-CoV-2, and TCRs annotated for more than one antigen were excluded. Using fastp at Q25 and MiXCR, TCRdb reprocessed the public reads and kept productive beta chains. Duplicate CDR3 protein sequences are folded into a single record with the most common DNA and genes. For this entry, the V and J calls and clone size follow TCRdb and not the study's own pipeline. The sample table holds under 50,000 distinct CDR3 sequences, of which about 4.2% were seen once. Clones ranked in the top ten supply 5% to 6.5% of the sample.

Taken from the germline V gene, the CDR1 and CDR2 loops are SGHVS and FNYEAQ. There are 14 amino acids in the CDR3, from cysteine to phenylalanine inclusive. The retained sequence is limited to the CDR3, 42 bases, with the frame set at the first base. Sequencing was done on a sample of whole blood. The sequence was collected from an adult who was a healthcare worker with PCR-confirmed SARS-CoV-2 infection or an uninfected control (not recorded which). The chain couples TRBV7-6 to TRBJ2-1, with the D gene not clear enough to name. For the CDR3, the sequence is CASASRTPAREQFF. The DNA sequence follows: TGTGCTTCAGCCTCTCGGACCCCAGCGCGTGAGCAGTTCTTC.